A selection of T cell receptor beta chains follows, all from one sample in a study of identical twins. TCRdb re-derived calls from the 5' RACE reads in MiXCR, one entry per CDR3 protein. The sample includes roughly 720,000 distinct CDR3 sequences, 15% to 20% of them seen just once. This sample also appeared in a second study, on T cells expressing NK-cell markers.

The sequenced material came from PBMCs. The receptors originated from a young woman in good health. The CDR3 runs from the conserved cysteine through the conserved F or W.

CASSFLVGVAGELFF TRBJ2-2 TRBV5-1
CASSPPEVATYEQYF TRBJ2-7 TRBV7-9
CASSPRTSGSSYNEQFF TRBJ2-1 TRBV12-3/TRBV12-4
CATRGEGSYEQYF TRBJ2-7 TRBV2
CSVDLPLQETQYF TRBJ2-5 TRBV29-1
CASSYRGGVTEAFF TRBJ1-1 TRBV6-5
CSARDARANTEAFF TRBJ1-1 TRBV20-1
CASSLENTGELFF TRBJ2-2 TRBV12-3/TRBV12-4
CASSGGTRANTQYF TRBJ2-3 TRBV9
CASSLGDRGIYEQYF TRBJ2-7 TRBV5-1
CASSPTPSGETQYF TRBJ2-5 TRBV11-2
CASSATGGNEQFF TRBJ2-1 TRBV19
CASTSSSSYNEQFF TRBJ2-1 TRBV7-2
CASSQDGVSGNTIYF TRBJ1-3 TRBV6-1
CSARSGTSFEQFF TRBJ2-1 TRBV20-1
CASSLDSRTNQPQHF TRBJ1-5 TRBV7-2
CATSVGYHEQFF TRBJ2-1 TRBV24-1
CASRGTGATEAFF TRBJ1-1 TRBV12-3/TRBV12-4
CASSWAPLGEQFF TRBJ2-1 TRBV6-2/TRBV6-3
CSARDPLAGVLNEQFF TRBJ2-1 TRBV20-1
CSAWNTEAFF TRBJ1-1 TRBV20-1
CSARPLAGGFHEQFF TRBJ2-1 TRBV20-1
CASSPRLAGFNEQFF TRBJ2-1 TRBV11-3
CSAETGVNTEAFF TRBJ1-1 TRBV20-1
CASSLEGGGRNEQFF TRBJ2-1 TRBV5-1
CASSPPQGEAYEQYF TRBJ2-7 TRBV25-1
CASTVGPGAFF TRBJ1-1 TRBV12-3/TRBV12-4
CASSARPSYEQYF TRBJ2-7 TRBV7-2